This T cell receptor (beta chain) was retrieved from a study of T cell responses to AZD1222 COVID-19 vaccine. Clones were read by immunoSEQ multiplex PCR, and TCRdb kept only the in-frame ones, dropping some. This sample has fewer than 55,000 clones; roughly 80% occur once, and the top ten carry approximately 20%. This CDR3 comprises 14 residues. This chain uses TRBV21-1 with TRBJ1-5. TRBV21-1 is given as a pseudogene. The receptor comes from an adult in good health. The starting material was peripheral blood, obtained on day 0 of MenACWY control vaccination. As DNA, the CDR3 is TGTGCCAGCAGCAAAAGATCCCCATTTTTGTCCCAGCATTTT. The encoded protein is CASSKRSPFLSQHF.